This TCR beta chain was sequenced in a study of T cell repertoires in cytomegalovirus infection. TCRdb analysed the reads with MiXCR anew, one entry per CDR3 protein. The profile covers 680,000 or so distinct CDR3 sequences, with roughly 30% appearing a single time and about 18% taken by the ten largest. Comments on this clonotype: Its antigen is not known.

The TCR comes from a human donor in good health (CMV status not recorded). Some clones in this sample may be carry-over from other donors' samples. Material: cultured PBMCs, obtained from culture after CMV antigen stimulation.

The CDR3 bases are TGTGCCAGCAGCCTCAACCCGGGACCTCTCGGTTCACCCCTCCACTTT. This gives the protein CASSLNPGPLGSPLHF. The chain recombines TRBV7-2 with TRBJ1-6; D perhaps matches TRBD1 (5 bases). CDR3 length: 16 residues. CDR1 is SGHTA, CDR2 FQGNSA, per germline. Trimming removed 5 bases at V and 9 bases at J, with 20 bases between.